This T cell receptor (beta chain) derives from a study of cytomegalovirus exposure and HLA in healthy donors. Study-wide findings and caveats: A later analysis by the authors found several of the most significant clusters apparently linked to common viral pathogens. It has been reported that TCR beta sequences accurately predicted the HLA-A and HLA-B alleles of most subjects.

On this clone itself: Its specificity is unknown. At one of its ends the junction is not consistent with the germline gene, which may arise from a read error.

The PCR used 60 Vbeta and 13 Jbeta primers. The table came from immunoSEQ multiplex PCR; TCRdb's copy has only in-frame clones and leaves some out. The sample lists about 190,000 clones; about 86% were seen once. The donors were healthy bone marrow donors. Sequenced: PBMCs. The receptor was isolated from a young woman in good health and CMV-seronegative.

The CDR3 is CASSQDFGTPSYEQYF. CDR3 DNA: TGCGCCAGCAGCCAAGATTTTGGGACACCCTCCTACGAGCAGTACTTC. The V and J genes are TRBV5-5 and TRBJ2-7; D might be TRBD1 (6 bases). CDR3 length: 16 amino acids. Germline V gene data show CDR1 as SGHKS and CDR2 as YYEKEE (reference sequence).